The sequence of this T cell receptor (beta chain) was determined in a study of blood T cells in healthy people across ages. Through a sample-barcoded 5' primer and a J-beta primer mix, a second PCR was run for roughly 7 to 12 cycles. TCRdb reprocessed the 5' RACE reads with MiXCR, giving one entry per CDR3 protein. Of 1.5 million to 2 million distinct CDR3 sequences in the sample, around 40% were seen once. In terms of origin and age, donors were healthy Caucasian individuals from Russia aged 6 to 90. The clonotype originates from a human donor in good health. The specimen was blood.

CDR3 protein: CASSLGGGENGYTF. CDR3 in DNA: TGCGCCAGCAGCTTGGGAGGGGGCGAGAATGGCTACACCTTC. The chain recombines TRBV5-1 with TRBJ1-2; 7 bases agree with TRBD1. V lost 0 bases and J lost 6; bases outside the gene matches: 5. The CDR3 is made up of 14 amino acids. CDR1 and CDR2 from the germline V gene are SGHRS and YFSETQ.